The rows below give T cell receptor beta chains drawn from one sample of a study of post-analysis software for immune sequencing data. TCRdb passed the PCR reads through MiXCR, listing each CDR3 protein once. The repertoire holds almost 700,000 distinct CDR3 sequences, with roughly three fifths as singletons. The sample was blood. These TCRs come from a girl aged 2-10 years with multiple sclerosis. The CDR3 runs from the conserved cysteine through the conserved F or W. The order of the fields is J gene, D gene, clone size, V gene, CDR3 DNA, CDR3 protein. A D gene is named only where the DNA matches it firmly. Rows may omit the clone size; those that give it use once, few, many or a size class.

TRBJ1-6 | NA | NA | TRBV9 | TGTGCCAGCAGCTCAGAGAGTAGCTCCTATAATTCACCCCTCCACTTT | CASSSESSSYNSPLHF
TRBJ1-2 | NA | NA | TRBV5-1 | TGCGCCAGCAGCTACGAAAGGTCCTATGGCTACACCTTC | CASSYERSYGYTF
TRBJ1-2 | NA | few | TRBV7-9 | TGTGCCAGCAGCTTAGCACAGGGCGCCCGAGGCTACACCTTC | CASSLAQGARGYTF
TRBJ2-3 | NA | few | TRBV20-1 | TGCAGTGCTTTACGGGGACACAGCACAGATACGCAGTATTTT | CSALRGHSTDTQYF
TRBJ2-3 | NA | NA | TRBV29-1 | TGCAGCGTTAGTGACCTCAGCCCCGCAGATACGCAGTATTTT | CSVSDLSPADTQYF
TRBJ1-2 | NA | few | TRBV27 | TGTGCCAGCAGTCATTACAGAAATAACTATGGCTACACCTTC | CASSHYRNNYGYTF
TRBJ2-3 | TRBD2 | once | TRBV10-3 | TGTGCCATCAGTCCTTCGAGCGGGGGGGCCACAGATACGCAGTATTTT | CAISPSSGGATDTQYF
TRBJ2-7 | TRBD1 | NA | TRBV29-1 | TGCAGCGTAGTGGACAGGGACGTCTACGAGCAGTACTTC | CSVVDRDVYEQYF
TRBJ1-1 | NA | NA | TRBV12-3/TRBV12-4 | TGTGCCAGCGCCCTCTTGGGTGGCACTGAAGCTTTCTTT | CASALLGGTEAFF
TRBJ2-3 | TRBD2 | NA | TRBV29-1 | TGCAGCGGGACGGGGCGTGCGGGAGCGCCCACAGATACGCAGTATTTT | CSGTGRAGAPTDTQYF
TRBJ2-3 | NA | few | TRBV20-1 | TGCAGTGCTAGAGATCCATTGGCAGATACGCAGTATTTT | CSARDPLADTQYF
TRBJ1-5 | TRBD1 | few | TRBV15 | TGTGCCACCAGCAGAGATCCCCCGGGACAGCTCAATCAGCCCCAGCATTTT | CATSRDPPGQLNQPQHF
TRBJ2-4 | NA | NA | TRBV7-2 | TGTGCCAGCGGGGGTCTCGCCAAAAACATTCAGTACTTC | CASGGLAKNIQYF
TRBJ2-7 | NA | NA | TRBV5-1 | TGCGCCAGCAGCTTGGAGGGCATAACAGGAGGCGAGCAGTACTTC | CASSLEGITGGEQYF
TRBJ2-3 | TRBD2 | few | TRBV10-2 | TGCGCCAGCAGTGGGACTAGCGGGGGGGGTCGGAGCACAGATACGCAGTATTTT | CASSGTSGGGRSTDTQYF
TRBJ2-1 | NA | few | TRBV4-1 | TGCGCCAGCAGCCAAGATCTCTTGGCCCCTAACAATGAGCAGTTCTTC | CASSQDLLAPNNEQFF
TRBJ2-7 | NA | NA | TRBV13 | TGTGCCAGCAGCTTACGCCCAGCGGTCTCCTACAATGAGCAGTACTTC | CASSLRPAVSYNEQYF
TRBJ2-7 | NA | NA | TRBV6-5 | TGTGCCAACAGTTACCTAATTGGGTTCACCCCCTACGAGCAGTACTTC | CANSYLIGFTPYEQYF
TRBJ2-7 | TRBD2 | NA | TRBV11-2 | TGTGCCAGCAGCTCACTAGCGGGAGACCCCTCCGAGCAGTACTTC | CASSSLAGDPSEQYF
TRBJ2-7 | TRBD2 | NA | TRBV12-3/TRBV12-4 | TGTGCCAGCAGTATACTAGCGGGAGCGGCCGAGCAGTACTTC | CASSILAGAAEQYF
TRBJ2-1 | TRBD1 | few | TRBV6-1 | TGTGCCAGCAGTAGGACAGGGAATCCCGCTACCGCCTACAATGAGCAGTTCTTC | CASSRTGNPATAYNEQFF
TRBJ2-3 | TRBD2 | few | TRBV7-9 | TGTGCCAGCAGCTTAGAGAGGCTAGCGGGGACAGATACGCAGTATTTT | CASSLERLAGTDTQYF
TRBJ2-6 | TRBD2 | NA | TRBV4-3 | TGCGCCAGCAGCCAGGCTAGCGGGACTGGGGCCAACGTCCTGACTTTC | CASSQASGTGANVLTF
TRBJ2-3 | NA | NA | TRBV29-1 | TGCAGCGTTGAAGAGATAACCCCCGGAGATACGCAGTATTTT | CSVEEITPGDTQYF
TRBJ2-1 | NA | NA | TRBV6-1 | TGTGCCAGCAGTGGATATCCAGGACATCTTTTTGAGCAGTTCTTC | CASSGYPGHLFEQFF
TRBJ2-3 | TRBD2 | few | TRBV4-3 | TGTGCCAGCAGCCAGGATAGCGGGGATACGCAGTATTTT | CASSQDSGDTQYF
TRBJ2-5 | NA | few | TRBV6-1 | TGTGCCAGCAGTGAAGTGGACACCGGGGTGGAGACCCAGTACTTC | CASSEVDTGVETQYF
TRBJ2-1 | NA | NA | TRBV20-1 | TGCAGTGCTAGGATCGGCGGGGACCTCCTATCCGACAATGAGCAGTTCTTC | CSARIGGDLLSDNEQFF
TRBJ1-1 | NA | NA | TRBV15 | TGTGCCACCAGCAGAAGGGTTCGAGGAGCTTTCTTT | CATSRRVRGAFF
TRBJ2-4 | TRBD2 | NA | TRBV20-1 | TGCAGTGCTAGCGGTTTAGCGGGGCCTGCAGCCAAAAACATTCAGTACTTC | CSASGLAGPAAKNIQYF
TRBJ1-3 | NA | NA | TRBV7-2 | TGTGCCAGCAGCTTAGCGTATGGAAACACCATATATTTT | CASSLAYGNTIYF
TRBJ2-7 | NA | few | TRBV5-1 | TGCGCCAGCAGCTTGGATGCAGGACCCTACGAGCAGTACTTC | CASSLDAGPYEQYF
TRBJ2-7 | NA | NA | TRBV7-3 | TGTGCCAGCAGCCCACAGAACTCCTACGAGCAGTACTTC | CASSPQNSYEQYF
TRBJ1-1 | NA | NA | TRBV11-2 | TGTGCCGGGGGGGAACAGAACACTGAAGCTTTCTTT | CAGGEQNTEAFF
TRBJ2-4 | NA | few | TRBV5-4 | TGTGCCAGCAGCTTGGCAGGGGTAGCCAAAAACATTCAGTACTTC | CASSLAGVAKNIQYF